The source of this T cell receptor beta chain is a study of Ad26.COV2.S vaccination and SARS-CoV-2 variants. TCRdb's table, derived via immunoSEQ multiplex PCR, lists solely in-frame clones and lacks some. Of around 350,000 clones in the sample, approximately 81% are singletons; the top ten hold around 3.3%. Treatment of the sample: roughly 19 received Ad26.COV2.S at low or high dose, single or two shots; about five received placebo; per-sample allocation not given. After the first vaccine or placebo injection, samples were drawn on day 63. Deletions cut 4 bases from V and 8 bases from J, with 15 bases between. This CDR3 region has 15 residues. In germline, CDR1 is LGHNA, CDR2 YSLEER. This clone is a singleton in its sample.

This sequence was found in a person between 18 and 60 years old who received the Ad26.COV2.S COVID-19 vaccine or a placebo. The rearrangement uses TRBV4-3 and TRBJ1-6, with no clear D. Source: peripheral blood, taken in a trial of Ad26.COV2.S vaccine versus placebo. CDR3 nucleotide sequence: TGCGCCAGCAGCCCCCGACGGGGTTGGGATTCACCCCTCCACTTT. Translation: CASSPRRGWDSPLHF.